Each of the 30 T cell receptor beta chains below was sequenced from the same sample in a study of blood T cell repertoires in COVID-19. Produced via immunoSEQ multiplex PCR; TCRdb's table is partial and in-frame only. The repertoire holds some 340,000 clones, with 90% as singletons. The sequenced sample consisted of PBMCs or T cells enriched from blood (not recorded which). These receptors originate from a woman aged 30 to 39 who had been exposed to COVID-19.

The V call is TRBV7-8, the J call TRBJ1-2, with TRBD1 identical over 12 bases. CDR3 length: 16 residues. The germline V gene encodes CDR1 SGHVS and CDR2 FQNEAQ. Losses at the gene ends were 5 bases for V and 4 bases for J; bases not matched to a gene: 8. The CDR3: CASSPGTGGAGYGYTF. The CDR3, as DNA: TGTGCCAGCAGCCCCGGGACAGGGGGCGCAGGCTATGGCTACACCTTC.

The chain is built from TRBV6-6 and TRBJ2-1, with 7 bases that match TRBD2. Trimming removed 6 bases from V and 5 bases from J; junction bases left unmatched: 7. CDR3 length equals 14 residues. CDR1 is MNHNY and CDR2 is SVGAGI in the germline V gene (reference sequence). DNA of the CDR3: TGTGCCAGCAGAACGGGACTACGAAACAATGAGCAGTTCTTC. Protein: CASRTGLRNNEQFF.

The chain links TRBV6-2 or TRBV6-3 to TRBJ2-5; D not resolved. V was clipped by 5 bases and J by 5 bases, with 6 bases between them. The CDR3 extends over 11 amino acids. Germline assignment: CDR1 MNHEY and CDR2 SVGEGT. The CDR3, as DNA: TGTGCCAGCAGTCATGTGGAGACCCAGTACTTC. This codes for CASSHVETQYF.

The V and J genes are TRBV3-1 (or the pseudogene TRBV3-2) and TRBJ2-7, with 8 bases aligning to TRBD1. This CDR3 comprises 15 residues. CDR1 is LGHDT, CDR2 YNNKEL, per germline (reference sequence). Trimming cost V 7 bases and J 2 bases; bases outside gene matches: 10. CDR3 nucleotides: TGTGCCAGCACCTCCGTGGCAGGGGGCGCCTACGAGCAGTACTTC. Translation gives CASTSVAGGAYEQYF.

The chain uses TRBV5-1 and TRBJ2-5, with 8 bases aligning to TRBD1. Germline V lookup: CDR1 SGHRS, CDR2 YFSETQ. The CDR3 contains 14 residues. Trimming took 2 bases from V and 1 from J; bases not matched to a gene: 1. The CDR3 loop is CASSFGTGQETQYF. As DNA, the CDR3 is TGCGCCAGCAGCTTTGGGACAGGCCAAGAGACCCAGTACTTC.

The V and J genes are TRBV5-4 and TRBJ1-4; unclear D gene. V lost 2 bases and J lost 8, with 10 bases in between. The V gene's germline CDR1 is SGHNT and CDR2 YYREEE (reference sequence). CDR3 length: 13 residues. CDR3 DNA sequence: TGTGCCAGCAGCTTCGGGGAACAGGAAAAACTGTTTTTT. This codes for CASSFGEQEKLFF.

This sequence joins TRBV5-1 and TRBJ2-2; 9 bases map to TRBD1. The CDR3 runs 15 residues. Trimming took 4 bases from V and 5 from J; bases not matched to a gene: 6. Per the germline V gene, CDR1 is SGHRS and CDR2 is YFSETQ. DNA for the CDR3: TGCGCCAGCAGCGTAAGGACAGGGGTTACCGGGGAGCTGTTTTTT. This codes for CASSVRTGVTGELFF.

As DNA, the CDR3 is TGCGCCAGCAGCCAGGGCCCAACTAATGAAAAACTGTTTTTT. Translated, it gives CASSQGPTNEKLFF. The rearrangement uses TRBV5-1 and TRBJ1-4; D is possibly TRBD1 (5 bases). V was shortened by 4 bases and J by 0 bases, with 7 bases between the two germline ends. CDR1 and CDR2 (germline): SGHRS, YFSETQ. CDR3 length equals 14 residues.

The chain is built from TRBV9 and TRBJ2-2, with TRBD1 matching 9 bases. The CDR3 is made up of 15 amino acids. Germline V gene sequence: CDR1 SGDLS, CDR2 YYNGEE. V was pared by 0 bases and J by 7 bases, with 4 bases of the junction left unmatched. CDR3 region: CASSVATGGHGELFF. In DNA form, the CDR3 reads TGTGCCAGCAGCGTAGCAACAGGGGGCCACGGGGAGCTGTTTTTT.

The chain employs TRBV19 and TRBJ1-5, with a possible D match to TRBD1 (6 bases). Germline V gene lookup returns CDR1 LNHDA and CDR2 SQIVND (reference sequence). V was pared by 6 bases and J by 3 bases, with 18 bases between. The CDR3 is made up of 16 amino acids. The CDR3 DNA is TGTGCCAGTAGCCCTGGGGGGGCCGGATTCAATCAGCCCCAGCATTTT. Its translation is CASSPGGAGFNQPQHF.

This clone has just one count. The chain joins TRBV5-1 to TRBJ1-3, with D unresolved. Germline V gene sequence: CDR1 SGHRS, CDR2 YFSETQ. Trimming pared 4 bases from V and 0 bases from J, leaving 11 bases between. This CDR3 is built from 15 residues. This CDR3 reads CASSRDDNSGNTIYF. The CDR3 region has the DNA TGCGCCAGCAGCCGAGACGACAACTCTGGAAACACCATATATTTT.

This clone has just one count. V and J are TRBV2 and TRBJ2-5; D ambiguous. V was cut by 2 bases and J by 5 bases, with 6 bases left in between. CDR1 is SNHLY and CDR2 is FYNNEI in the germline V gene. This CDR3 has 12 amino acids. In DNA form, the CDR3 reads TGTGCCAGCAGTGAATTGGAGGAGACCCAGTACTTC. Protein: CASSELEETQYF.

The sample holds one count of this clone. The chain carries TRBV5-1 and TRBJ1-2; D call uncertain. V lost 4 bases to trimming and J lost 3 bases, with 13 bases between them. The CDR3 runs 14 residues. Germline V CDR1 and CDR2: SGHRS, YFSETQ. The CDR3 sequence is CASSPPLGDYGYTF. For the CDR3, the DNA is TGCGCCAGCAGCCCCCCACTAGGTGACTATGGCTACACCTTC.

This chain links TRBV28 with TRBJ1-5; D is unclear. The CDR3 sequence is 14 residues long. The ends were cut back, 4 bases at V and 2 bases at J, with 9 bases in the middle. Germline loops: CDR1 MDHEN, CDR2 SYDVKM. CDR3 nucleotide sequence: TGTGCCAGCAGTTCTACCCTAGGCAATCAGCCCCAGCATTTT. The encoded protein is CASSSTLGNQPQHF. Combining the CDR3 with reference TRBV28 and TRBJ1-5 gives the whole variable domain DVKVTQSSRYLVKRTGEKVFLECVQDMDHENMFWYRQDPGLGLRLIYFSYDVKMKEKGDIPEGYSVSREKKERFSLILESASTNQTSMYLCASSSTLGNQPQHFGDGTRLSIL.

The V gene is TRBV18, the J gene TRBJ1-5; D may be TRBD1 (6 bases). The CDR3 is 15 amino acids. The germline CDR1 and CDR2 sequences are KGHSH and LQKENI. Trimming left V 2 bases short and J 5 bases short, with 13 bases between. The CDR3 DNA sequence: TGTGCCAGCTCACCAAGTGGACAGCGATATCAGCCCCAGCATTTT. Its protein is CASSPSGQRYQPQHF.

The chain recombines TRBV2 with TRBJ2-7, with D perhaps matching TRBD2 (5 bases). This CDR3 has 13 residues. Trimming removed 2 bases at V and 4 bases at J, with 9 bases between. Germline V gives CDR1 SNHLY, CDR2 FYNNEI. The chain's CDR3 is CASSERTVYEQYF. CDR3 bases: TGTGCCAGCAGTGAACGGACTGTATACGAGCAGTACTTC. Filled out from reference TRBV2 and TRBJ2-7, the complete variable domain reads EPEVTQTPSHQVTQMGQEVILRCVPISNHLYFYWYRQILGQKVEFLVSFYNNEISEKSEIFDDQFSVERPDGSNFTLKIRSTKLEDSAMYFCASSERTVYEQYFGPGTRLTVT.

This chain connects TRBV7-2 to TRBJ2-1; D is possibly TRBD2 (5 bases). V lost 2 bases and J lost 2, with 13 bases in between. The CDR3 runs to 16 residues. Germline loops: CDR1 SGHTA, CDR2 FQGNSA. For the CDR3, the DNA is TGTGCCAGCAGCTTACAACCGAGAGCGGCCTACAATGAGCAGTTCTTC. Translated, it gives CASSLQPRAAYNEQFF. Using reference TRBV7-2 and TRBJ2-1 for the parts outside the CDR3, the full variable domain is GAGVSQSPSNKVTEKGKDVELRCDPISGHTALYWYRQSLGQGLEFLIYFQGNSAPDKSGLPSDRFSAERTGGSVSTLTIQRTQQEDSAVYLCASSLQPRAAYNEQFFGPGTRLTVL.

The chain uses TRBV7-8 and TRBJ2-3; TRBD2 aligns across 11 bases. This CDR3 comprises 19 residues. Germline trimming cut 0 bases from V and 8 bases from J; bases unmatched to any gene: 16. Germline V lookup: CDR1 SGHVS, CDR2 FQNEAQ. As DNA, the CDR3 is TGTGCCAGCAGCTTAGCCGTTGGGGTCCCTAGCGGGGGGATCGGTACGCAGTATTTT. Translation: CASSLAVGVPSGGIGTQYF.

The chain has TRBV5-1 and TRBJ1-1; D might be TRBD1 (5 bases). Trimming left V 3 bases short and J 0 bases short, with 15 bases between. Germline CDR1 reads SGHRS; CDR2 reads YFSETQ. CDR3 length: 16 residues. In nucleotides, the CDR3 is TGCGCCAGCAGCTGGGGCGGTTCCCTCATGAACACTGAAGCTTTCTTT. It specifies CASSWGGSLMNTEAFF.

The rearrangement joins TRBV6-2 or TRBV6-3 to TRBJ2-3, with TRBD2 matching over 9 bases. V was pared by 4 bases and J by 3 bases, with 11 bases of the junction left unmatched. Per germline, CDR1 MNHEY and CDR2 SVGEGT. The CDR3 runs 17 residues. The CDR3 nucleotides read TGTGCCAGCAGTTCCCATCTAGCGGGGTCACGGACAGATACGCAGTATTTT. Protein sequence: CASSSHLAGSRTDTQYF.

This rearrangement joins TRBV30 to TRBJ2-7; 9 bases fit TRBD1. Per germline, CDR1 GTSNPN and CDR2 SVGIG (reference sequence). The CDR3 consists of 13 residues. Trimming removed 3 bases from V and 6 bases from J; junction bases left unmatched: 6. CDR3 amino acids: CAWSTGTGLEQYF. The CDR3 nucleotides are TGTGCCTGGAGCACCGGGACAGGGCTCGAGCAGTACTTC.

This clone was observed a few times. This chain uses TRBV7-9 with TRBJ2-2; a possible D gene is TRBD2 (5 bases). Germline V gives CDR1 SEHNR, CDR2 FQNEAQ (reference sequence). V lost 3 bases, J lost 3 bases, and 11 bases lay in between. The length of the CDR3 is 15 residues. CDR3 sequence: CASSFRGIDTGELFF. The CDR3 nucleotides are TGTGCCAGCAGCTTTCGAGGGATCGACACCGGGGAGCTGTTTTTT. Using reference TRBV7-9 and TRBJ2-2 for the parts outside the CDR3, the full variable domain is DTGVSQNPRHKITKRGQNVTFRCDPISEHNRLYWYRQTLGQGPEFLTYFQNEAQLEKSRLLSDRFSAERPKGSFSTLEIQRTEQGDSAMYLCASSFRGIDTGELFFGEGSRLTVL.

The CDR3 region has the DNA TGTGCCAGCAGCCAAGGACTAGGTAGGACAGATACGCAGTATTTT. Translating gives CASSQGLGRTDTQYF. The J gene is TRBJ2-3, the V gene TRBV3-1 (or the pseudogene TRBV3-2); D perhaps matches TRBD2 (6 bases). The CDR3 has 15 residues. Germline V gene sequence: CDR1 LGHDT, CDR2 YNNKEL (reference sequence). V was shortened by 1 base and J by 3 bases, with 11 bases between the two germline ends.

The genes are TRBV11-1 and TRBJ2-1, with 10 bases lining up with TRBD2. The J segment lost 7 bases and the V segment lost 10 bases, leaving 7 bases of the junction unmatched. The germline V gene has CDR1 SGHAT and CDR2 FQDESV (reference sequence). The CDR3 sequence is 13 residues long. For the CDR3, the DNA is TGTGCCACTGAAGGAGCGGGGGGGAATGAGCAGTTCTTC. This codes for CATEGAGGNEQFF.

The chain recombines TRBV27 with TRBJ2-7; 8 nucleotides line up with TRBD1. The CDR3 consists of 14 residues. Germline V CDR1 and CDR2: MNHEY, SMNVEV (reference sequence). V lost 6 bases to trimming and J lost 4 bases; unmatched junction nucleotides: 8. Written as DNA, the CDR3 is TGTGCCAGCAGGCGGCCGGACAGGGCGTACGAGCAGTACTTC. Its translation: CASRRPDRAYEQYF.

J is TRBJ2-2 and V is TRBV5-1; 10 bases are shared with TRBD2. The CDR3 loop spans 17 amino acids. The junction had 8 bases not matched to a gene; V was cut back by 3 bases and J by 3 bases. Germline lookup yields CDR1 SGHRS and CDR2 YFSETQ. The DNA of the CDR3 is TGCGCCAGCAGCTCCGCCCTAGCGGGGGTTTACACCGGGGAGCTGTTTTTT. Amino acids: CASSSALAGVYTGELFF.

V is TRBV15 and J is TRBJ2-5; 9 bases match TRBD2. Germline lookup yields CDR1 LNHNV and CDR2 YYDKDF (reference sequence). V trimming: 0 bases; J trimming: 0 bases; junction bases outside the gene matches: 8. There are 18 residues in the CDR3. The CDR3 sequence: CATSRDPRLAAYQETQYF. The DNA for the CDR3 is TGTGCCACCAGCAGAGATCCTAGACTAGCGGCGTACCAAGAGACCCAGTACTTC.

The V and J genes are TRBV6-5 and TRBJ1-1; D is unclear. The CDR3 has 13 residues. V dropped 4 bases and J dropped 4 bases, with 10 bases sitting between them. CDR1 and CDR2 from the germline V gene are MNHEY and SVGAGI. The chain's CDR3 is CASSSRESTEAFF. CDR3 DNA sequence: TGTGCCAGCAGTTCCCGAGAGAGCACTGAAGCTTTCTTT.

The chain employs TRBV12-3 or TRBV12-4 and TRBJ2-1; a weak D match, TRBD1 (5 bases). Trimming took 8 bases from V and 0 from J, leaving 8 bases between them. There are 13 residues in the CDR3. CDR3: CASRQSSYNEQFF. The CDR3 DNA is TGTGCCAGCCGACAGAGCTCCTACAATGAGCAGTTCTTC.

This sequence joins TRBV4-1 and TRBJ2-7; D perhaps matches TRBD1 (6 bases). Deletions cut 4 bases from V and 3 bases from J, with 10 bases between. From germline, CDR1 is MGHRA and CDR2 YSYEKL. The CDR3 is 13 amino acids. Here the CDR3 DNA reads TGCGCCAGCAGCCGCCAACAGGGCTACGAGCAGTACTTC. It is translated as CASSRQQGYEQYF.